This TCR beta chain derives from a study of cytomegalovirus exposure and HLA in healthy donors. Whole-study findings and limits: The study reported that TCR beta sequences accurately predicted HLA-A and HLA-B alleles in most subjects. Despite most TCR sequences being rare, some public TCRs occurred in many donors.

Donors showed nominal health when sampled, although they likely had unrecorded immune exposures. PCR primers comprised 60 Vbeta and 13 Jbeta primers. Profiled with immunoSEQ multiplex PCR; TCRdb holds only in-frame clones, not every one. The table has fewer than 200,000 clones, about three quarters seen once. Notes on this clone: Its specificity is unknown.

The origin of this receptor is a female donor in good health and CMV-seronegative. Material: PBMCs.

The CDR3 DNA reads as TGTGCCAGCAGCCCAAGTAGGATAGCGGGAGAAGGAGAAGAGACCCAGTACTTC. Encoded protein: CASSPSRIAGEGEETQYF. The chain carries TRBV7-8 and TRBJ2-5, with 9 positions matching TRBD2. This CDR3 is built from 18 residues. Per the germline V gene, CDR1 is SGHVS and CDR2 is FQNEAQ. Trimming removed 5 bases from V and 3 bases from J; junction bases left unmatched: 16.